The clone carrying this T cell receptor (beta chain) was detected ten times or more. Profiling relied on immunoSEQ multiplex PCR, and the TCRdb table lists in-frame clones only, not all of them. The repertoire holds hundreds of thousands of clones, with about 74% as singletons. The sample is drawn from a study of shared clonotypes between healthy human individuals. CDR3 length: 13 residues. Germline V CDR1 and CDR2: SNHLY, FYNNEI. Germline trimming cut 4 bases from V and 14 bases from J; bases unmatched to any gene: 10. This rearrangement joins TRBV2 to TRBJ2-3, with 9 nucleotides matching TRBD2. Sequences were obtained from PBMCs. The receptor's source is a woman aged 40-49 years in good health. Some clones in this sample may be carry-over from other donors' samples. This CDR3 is CASSGGGGLALYF. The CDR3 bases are TGTGCCAGCAGTGGTGGTGGGGGACTAGCTCTGTATTTT. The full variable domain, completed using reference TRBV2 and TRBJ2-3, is EPEVTQTPSHQVTQMGQEVILRCVPISNHLYFYWYRQILGQKVEFLVSFYNNEISEKSEIFDDQFSVERPDGSNFTLKIRSTKLEDSAMYFCASSGGGGLALYFGPGTRLTVL.